This T cell receptor (beta chain) was observed in a study of T-cell reconstitution after alpha-beta-depleted transplantation in children. Study-wide points: Diversity and T-cell counts at one year after transplant derived mostly from new T cells. The study traced high day-60 TCRbeta diversity in some patients to surviving recipient T cells and thymic progenitors. Reportedly, alpha-beta T cells present about two months post-transplant originated from several hundred expanded clones of graft origin.

CDR3 length equals 14 residues. Germline V lookup: CDR1 MGHDK, CDR2 SYGVNS. V gave up 7 bases and J gave up 9 bases, with 16 bases separating them. Unique molecular identifiers were incorporated during preparation of the TCRbeta library. Using its own MiXCR run on the PCR reads, TCRdb lists one record per CDR3 protein. The data hold just under 250,000 distinct CDR3 sequences, with 25% observed a single time. With respect to this clonotype: Antigen unknown.

The rearrangement joins TRBV25-1 to TRBJ1-6; D unresolved. The material sequenced was PBMCs, taken before TCRalphabeta/CD19-depleted stem cell transplant. This clonotype was sampled from a girl aged 2 to 10 with Fanconi anemia, due to receive a stem cell transplant. CDR3 bases: TGTGCCAGCAAGTCCCCGGAATGGCCTTCACCCCTCCACTTT. Encoded protein: CASKSPEWPSPLHF.